This T cell receptor (beta chain) emerged from a study of T cell responses to AZD1222 COVID-19 vaccine. Study-wide results and limits: Epitopes outside B.1.351 and B.1.1.7 mutated regions reportedly drew nearly half of spike TCRs. The donor group comprised mostly white British people and more females; the analysis possibly underestimated clonal diversity.

The CDR3 is made up of 16 amino acids. Germline V gene data show CDR1 as LGHDT and CDR2 as YNNKEL (reference sequence). The V gene lost 0 bases and the J gene lost 1 base, with 13 bases spanning the gap. TCRdb keeps only in-frame clones here, not all; method: immunoSEQ multiplex PCR. The sample includes tens of thousands of clones, around 87% of them seen just once. As regards this clone: Its antigen is not known.

The chain combines TRBV3-1 (or the pseudogene TRBV3-2) with TRBJ2-7; D is possibly TRBD2 (6 bases). The TCR sequence derives from an adult in good health. This specimen consisted of peripheral blood, obtained on day 0 of MenACWY control vaccination. The CDR3 loop reads CASSQDGGRESYEQYF. CDR3 coding DNA: TGTGCCAGCAGCCAAGATGGAGGGCGTGAATCCTACGAGCAGTACTTC.